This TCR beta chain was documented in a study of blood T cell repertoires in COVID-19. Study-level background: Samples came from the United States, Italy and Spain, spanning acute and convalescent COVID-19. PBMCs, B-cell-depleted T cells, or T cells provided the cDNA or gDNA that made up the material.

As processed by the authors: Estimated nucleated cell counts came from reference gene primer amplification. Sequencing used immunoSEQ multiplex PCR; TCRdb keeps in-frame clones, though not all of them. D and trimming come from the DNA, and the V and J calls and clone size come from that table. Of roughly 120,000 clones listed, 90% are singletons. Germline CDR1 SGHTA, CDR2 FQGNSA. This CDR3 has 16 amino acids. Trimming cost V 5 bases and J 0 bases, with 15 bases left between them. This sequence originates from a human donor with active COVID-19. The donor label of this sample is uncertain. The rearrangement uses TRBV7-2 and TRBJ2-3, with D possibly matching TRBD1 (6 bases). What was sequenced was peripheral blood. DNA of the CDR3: TGTGCCAGCAGCACAACCGGGACACTCAGCACAGATACGCAGTATTTT. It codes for CASSTTGTLSTDTQYF.